This T cell receptor (beta chain) was captured by sequencing in a study of response to subunit inactivated influenza vaccine. General study points: The authors proposed limited new T cell recruitment per seasonal influenza vaccination.

Each CDR3 protein gets one entry after TCRdb re-called the RT-PCR reads with MiXCR. The repertoire holds 650,000 to 850,000 distinct CDR3 sequences, over 11% seen once, with around 6.5% in the top ten. The CDR3 is 14 residues long. CDR1 is LNHDA, CDR2 SQIVND, per germline (reference sequence). With 6 bases removed from V and 4 bases from J, the gap between germline ends came to 16 bases. This clonotype appeared a few times. Its antigen is not identified. The rearrangement joins TRBV19 to TRBJ2-7, with a weak D call TRBD2 (5 bases). The sample was PBMCs from blood, taken 14 to 15 days before vaccination. This clonotype originated in a man aged 50 to 60 who received an inactivated influenza vaccine. The CDR3 DNA reads as TGTGCCAGTAGAAAGTCTGCGAGCGGATACGAGCAGTACTTC. This gives the protein CASRKSASGYEQYF.